This T cell receptor (beta chain) was sequenced for a study of T-cell memory formation after mild COVID-19. V was cut by 2 bases and J by 2 bases, with 13 bases left in between. This CDR3 comprises 16 residues. TCRdb recomputed calls from the 5' RACE reads with MiXCR, one row per CDR3 protein. The sample consists of hundreds of thousands of distinct CDR3 sequences, roughly a quarter of them appearing once. This receptor was obtained from an adult woman who had mild COVID-19 (a few samples of this study predate the infection). Cell type and time point are not known. The sequencing sample was made of PBMCs or a T cell subset sorted from them (not recorded which). The chain uses TRBV12-3 or TRBV12-4 and TRBJ2-1; TRBD1 is a possible D gene (6 bases). The CDR3 region has the DNA TGTGCCAGCAGTTTACTATCAGGGGACCCCTACAATGAGCAGTTCTTC. Translation: CASSLLSGDPYNEQFF.